This TCR beta chain emerged from a study of T cells in Graves' hyperthyroidism and ophthalmopathy. Researchers amplified the TCR beta CDR3 regions from RNA transcripts. Initially, a first-round RT-PCR of the TCR CDR3 employed the HTBI primer set. TCRdb analysed the multiplex PCR reads with MiXCR anew, one entry per CDR3 protein. Of approximately 600,000 distinct CDR3 sequences listed, around 15% are singletons. With 4 bases removed from V and 5 bases from J, the gap between germline ends came to 20 bases. This CDR3 has 16 residues. CDR1 and CDR2 from the germline V gene are SGHDT and YYEEEE. This chain connects TRBV5-6 to TRBJ2-3; D gene unclear. The sample comprised blood. This TCR derives from a woman aged 25 to 39 with Graves' hyperthyroidism. CDR3 nucleotide sequence: TGTGCCAGCAGCGCTATGGTGTGGCCCCGAGAAGATACGCAGTATTTT. Encoded protein: CASSAMVWPREDTQYF.